The clone carrying this T cell receptor beta chain has only a few counts. The antigen remains undetermined. Trimming took off 5 bases at V and 11 bases at J, with 15 bases between the two ends. Germline CDR1 LNHDA, CDR2 SQIVND (reference sequence). The CDR3 length is 12 residues. This record comes from a study of cytomegalovirus exposure and HLA in healthy donors. Overall study results and limits: TCR beta sequences reportedly predicted most subjects' HLA-A and HLA-B alleles accurately. Across donors, presence/absence analyses took sequencing depth to be roughly uniform.

PCR used 60 Vbeta primers and 13 Jbeta primers. In the source study's methods: In a later analysis, the count reached 74 million or so unique TCR beta chains, with 10 million to 14 million shared. Clones were sequenced by immunoSEQ multiplex PCR, and TCRdb holds only the in-frame ones, with some missing. V and J calls and clone size are those listed in that table; D and trimming were worked out from the DNA. The sample holds tens of thousands of clones, around 9.1% seen once. The chain joins TRBV19 to TRBJ1-1, with D uncertain. The TCR was taken from a man aged 55 to 70 in good health and CMV-seropositive. What was sequenced was PBMCs. The CDR3 DNA is TGTGCCAGTAGTGGGTCGGGGTCCGTGGCTTTCTTT. Amino acid sequence: CASSGSGSVAFF.